These T cell receptor beta chains were read from a single sample in a study of blood T cells in healthy people across ages. TCRdb called the 5' RACE reads again in MiXCR, with one record for every CDR3 protein. The data hold 1.8 million or so distinct CDR3 sequences, with roughly two fifths observed a single time. What was sequenced was blood. Source of these receptors: a human donor in good health. CDR3s include the opening cysteine and the closing phenylalanine or tryptophan. The D gene is left open where the match is weak. Rows may omit the clone size; those that give it use once, few, many or a size class.

>TRBJ2-1|TRBV5-1|few|NA
CASSSPGSYNEQFF
TGCGCCAGCAGCTCGCCGGGCTCCTACAATGAGCAGTTCTTC
>TRBJ1-1|TRBV5-8|NA|NA
CATNTYGGMNTEAFF
TGTGCCACCAATACATACGGCGGTATGAACACTGAAGCTTTCTTT
>TRBJ1-5|TRBV4-1|few|NA
CASSLRAGLPQHF
TGCGCCAGCAGCCTTCGAGCGGGGTTGCCCCAGCATTTT
>TRBJ1-5|TRBV6-5|few|NA
CASSYTGTHQPQHF
TGTGCCAGCAGTTATACAGGGACCCATCAGCCCCAGCATTTT
>TRBJ2-5|TRBV5-1|few|NA
CASSSEGGTQYF
TGCGCCAGCAGCTCGGAGGGGGGGACCCAGTACTTC
>TRBJ2-2|TRBV11-2|NA|NA
CASSLSGPLTGELFF
TGTGCCAGCAGCTTATCAGGACCCTTGACCGGGGAGCTGTTTTTT
>TRBJ2-6|TRBV7-6|NA|TRBD2
CASGGGNRDSGANVLTF
TGTGCCAGCGGGGGGGGAAATAGGGACTCTGGGGCCAACGTCCTGACTTTC
>TRBJ2-5|TRBV20-1|NA|TRBD1
CSADGQGNGGGQETQYF
TGCAGTGCTGACGGACAGGGGAATGGTGGGGGCCAAGAGACCCAGTACTTC
>TRBJ1-4|TRBV5-5|NA|NA
CASSHTLGGEKLFF
TGTGCCAGCAGTCATACATTGGGGGGTGAAAAACTGTTTTTT
>TRBJ1-2|TRBV4-3|few|NA
CASSQDGGYVHGYTF
TGCGCCAGCAGCCAAGATGGAGGTTACGTACATGGCTACACCTTC
>TRBJ2-7|TRBV7-2|few|NA
CASSLVTGEAYEQYF
TGTGCCAGCAGCTTAGTAACAGGGGAGGCCTACGAGCAGTACTTC
>TRBJ2-7|TRBV28|NA|NA
CASRMREVYEQYF
TGTGCCAGCAGAATGAGGGAGGTCTACGAGCAGTACTTC
>TRBJ2-7|TRBV6-2/TRBV6-3|few|NA
CASSSPGLTSEEQYF
TGTGCCAGCAGTTCTCCGGGACTCACCTCAGAGGAGCAGTACTTC
>TRBJ1-6|TRBV9|NA|NA
CASSVATREGSPLHF
TGTGCCAGCAGCGTAGCTACTAGGGAGGGGTCACCCCTCCACTTT
>TRBJ1-2|TRBV29-1|NA|NA
CSAEGGDYGYTF
TGCAGCGCCGAGGGCGGTGACTATGGCTACACCTTC
>TRBJ2-3|TRBV20-1|NA|NA
CSARPSLLTPDTQYF
TGCAGTGCTAGACCCTCCCTCCTTACACCAGATACGCAGTATTTT
>TRBJ1-1|TRBV5-1|NA|NA
CASSRDKPNTEAFF
TGCGCCAGCAGCCGGGACAAGCCAAACACTGAAGCTTTCTTT
>TRBJ1-2|TRBV5-6|NA|TRBD1
CASSWVGTGDYGYTF
TGTGCCAGCAGCTGGGTGGGGACAGGTGACTATGGCTACACCTTC
>TRBJ2-4|TRBV20-1|few|NA
CSAHRTAKNIQYF
TGCAGTGCCCACCGGACAGCAAAAAACATTCAGTACTTC
>TRBJ2-4|TRBV11-2|few|TRBD2
CASSYGTSGKNIQYF
TGTGCCAGCAGCTACGGGACTAGCGGTAAAAACATTCAGTACTTC
>TRBJ2-7|TRBV20-1|NA|NA
CSARARGRGESYEQYF
TGCAGTGCTAGAGCTAGGGGCCGGGGAGAATCCTACGAGCAGTACTTC
>TRBJ1-2|TRBV4-1|NA|TRBD1
CASSQVRQGELYGYTF
TGCGCCAGCAGCCAAGTCAGGCAGGGGGAACTCTATGGCTACACCTTC
>TRBJ2-7|TRBV2|NA|NA
CAGSYFSYEQYF
TGTGCCGGATCGTATTTCTCCTACGAGCAGTACTTC
>TRBJ1-6|TRBV20-1|few|NA
CSARVGPYNSPLHF
TGCAGTGCTAGAGTGGGGCCCTATAATTCACCCCTCCACTTT
>TRBJ2-7|TRBV9|NA|TRBD2
CASSPQLAGVTYEQYF
TGTGCCAGCAGCCCCCAACTAGCGGGGGTTACCTACGAGCAGTACTTC
>TRBJ2-5|TRBV20-1|few|NA
CSAREQEYQETQYF
TGCAGTGCTCGAGAACAGGAGTACCAAGAGACCCAGTACTTC
>TRBJ1-2|TRBV14|NA|NA
CASSQVQLYGYTF
TGTGCCAGCAGCCAAGTACAGCTATATGGCTACACCTTC
>TRBJ2-6|TRBV6-2/TRBV6-3|NA|TRBD1
CASSYSVGQEVFNSGANVLTF
TGTGCCAGCAGTTACTCTGTCGGACAGGAGGTGTTTAACTCTGGGGCCAACGTCCTGACTTTC
>TRBJ1-6|TRBV20-1|few|NA
CSARGTRRTSSYNSPLHF
TGCAGTGCTAGAGGAACGCGGCGAACCAGCTCCTATAATTCACCCCTCCACTTT
>TRBJ2-1|TRBV7-6|NA|NA
CASSLAEPEQFF
TGTGCCAGCAGCTTAGCAGAGCCTGAGCAGTTCTTC